This T cell receptor (beta chain) comes out of a study of shared clonotypes between healthy human individuals. Study background: Aged 18 to 49, the donors were two women and a few men. Points from the study as a whole: Unshared clonotypes carried lower generation probabilities than those common to all four donors. In general, naive subsets displayed greater estimated richness than memory subsets did.

V was trimmed by 4 bases and J by 0 bases, leaving 13 bases between them. Germline V CDR1 and CDR2: SEHNR, FQNEAQ (reference sequence). The CDR3 totals 16 residues. Turning to this clone: Its antigen is as yet unknown.

TCRdb keeps only in-frame clones here, not all; method: immunoSEQ multiplex PCR. The repertoire holds about 1,800,000 clones, with less than 95% as singletons. The naive CD8 fraction comprised CD45RO-negative cells positively selected for CCR7 and excluded terminally differentiated effector memory CD45RA+ cells. The specimen was naive CD8+ T cells sorted from blood. The V and J genes are TRBV7-9 and TRBJ1-5; the D gene is possibly TRBD1 (5 bases). This TCR came from a man aged 18 to 30 in good health. DNA of the CDR3: TGTGCCAGCAGCTCAGAGACAGCGTATAGCAATCAGCCCCAGCATTTT. Translated: CASSSETAYSNQPQHF.